The 8 T cell receptor beta chains presented below share a single source sample, sequenced in a study of chemoradiotherapy in HPV16-positive cancers. Method: immunoSEQ multiplex PCR; TCRdb's copy keeps in-frame clones and lacks some. Of under 35,000 clones listed, over 90% are singletons. The sample was blood, taken from a patient who underwent chemoradiotherapy. The receptors derive from a human donor with HPV-associated anogenital cancer.

The V and J genes are TRBV7-2 and TRBJ2-5; no definite D call. The V gene lost 5 bases and the J gene lost 4 bases, with 17 bases spanning the gap. Germline assignment: CDR1 SGHTA and CDR2 FQGNSA. This CDR3 has 15 residues. For the CDR3, the DNA is TGTGCCAGCAGCCCCCGCTGGGTCCAAAGAGAGACCCAGTACTTC. Translation gives CASSPRWVQRETQYF.

This chain joins TRBV5-5 and TRBJ2-5; D is perhaps TRBD1 (6 bases). V was trimmed by 3 bases and J by 7 bases, leaving 19 bases between them. The CDR3 has 15 amino acids. Germline V gives CDR1 SGHKS, CDR2 YYEKEE (reference sequence). CDR3 region: CASSYIAGVAWTQYF. The CDR3 region has the DNA TGTGCCAGCAGCTATATCGCAGGGGTGGCGTGGACCCAGTACTTC.

This rearrangement joins TRBV5-4 to TRBJ2-5, with 9 bases lining up with TRBD1. The CDR3 loop spans 13 amino acids. Germline values: CDR1 SGHNT, CDR2 YYREEE (reference sequence). V gave up 2 bases and J gave up 6 bases; unmatched junction bases: 2. The CDR3 sequence: CASSFNRGQTQYF. In DNA form, the CDR3 reads TGTGCCAGCAGCTTTAACAGGGGGCAGACCCAGTACTTC.

This chain uses TRBV5-1 with TRBJ1-1; D is unclear. Germline CDR1 is SGHRS and CDR2 is YFSETQ. Trimming left V 0 bases short and J 0 bases short, with 12 bases between. CDR3 length: 16 residues. CDR3 bases: TGCGCCAGCAGCTTGGCGGGCGACGGACTGAACACTGAAGCTTTCTTT. Amino acids: CASSLAGDGLNTEAFF.

The chain links TRBV19 to TRBJ2-5, with D perhaps assigned TRBD1 or TRBD2 (5 bases each). Germline CDR1 is LNHDA and CDR2 is SQIVND (reference sequence). The CDR3 has 15 amino acids. V lost 2 bases, J lost 5 bases, and 15 bases lay in between. Written as DNA, the CDR3 is TGTGCCAGTAGTATAAATGGGGGAACCTTGGAGACCCAGTACTTC. It codes for CASSINGGTLETQYF. The entire variable domain, with the rest obtained from reference TRBV19 and TRBJ2-5, is as follows: DGGITQSPKYLFRKEGQNVTLSCEQNLNHDAMYWYRQDPGQGLRLIYYSQIVNDFQKGDIAEGYSVSREKKESFPLTVTSAQKNPTAFYLCASSINGGTLETQYFGPGTRLLVL.

This clone has more than one count but fewer than ten. CDR3 in amino acids: CASSIDTGGADGYTF. In DNA form, the CDR3 reads TGTGCCAGTAGTATAGATACAGGGGGCGCGGATGGCTACACCTTC. This chain links TRBV19 with TRBJ1-2; 9 bases align to TRBD1. Germline trimming cut 0 bases from V and 6 bases from J; bases unmatched to any gene: 5. Germline loops: CDR1 LNHDA, CDR2 SQIVND (reference sequence). The CDR3 length is 15 residues.

This clone has a single count. The rearrangement joins TRBV7-7 to TRBJ2-1, with 10 bases that match TRBD2. CDR1 is SSHAT, CDR2 FNYEAQ, per germline (reference sequence). V dropped 6 bases and J dropped 3; count of bases not matched to a gene: 8. The CDR3 is 16 residues long. CDR3 nucleotides: TGTGCCAGCAGTTCCATAGCGGGGGGTGGCTACAATGAGCAGTTCTTC. It translates to CASSSIAGGGYNEQFF.

This chain links TRBV4-1 with TRBJ2-7, with 9 bases aligning to TRBD1. The CDR3 loop spans 14 amino acids. Trimming at V came to 4 bases and at J to 3 bases, leaving 4 bases not matched to a gene. CDR1 MGHRA and CDR2 YSYEKL come from the germline V gene. The chain's CDR3 is CASSRPGQGYEQYF. The DNA for the CDR3 is TGCGCCAGCAGCCGCCCGGGACAGGGCTACGAGCAGTACTTC.